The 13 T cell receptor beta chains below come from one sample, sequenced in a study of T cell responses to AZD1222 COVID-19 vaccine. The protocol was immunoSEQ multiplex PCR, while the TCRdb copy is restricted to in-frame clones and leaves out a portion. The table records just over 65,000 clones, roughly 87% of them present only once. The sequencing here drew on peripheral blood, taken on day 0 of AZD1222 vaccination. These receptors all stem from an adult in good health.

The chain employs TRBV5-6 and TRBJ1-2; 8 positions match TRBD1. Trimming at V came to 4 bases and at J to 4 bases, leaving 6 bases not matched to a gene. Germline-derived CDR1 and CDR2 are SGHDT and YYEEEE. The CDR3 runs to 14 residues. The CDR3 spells CASSPGQAGYGYTF. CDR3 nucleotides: TGTGCCAGCAGCCCGGGACAGGCGGGCTATGGCTACACCTTC.

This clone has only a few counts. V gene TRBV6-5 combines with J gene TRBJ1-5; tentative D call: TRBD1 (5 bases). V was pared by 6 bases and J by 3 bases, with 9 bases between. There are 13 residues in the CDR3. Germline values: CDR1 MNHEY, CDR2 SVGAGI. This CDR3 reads CASRSGANQPQHF. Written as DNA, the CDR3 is TGTGCCAGCAGAAGCGGGGCCAATCAGCCCCAGCATTTT.

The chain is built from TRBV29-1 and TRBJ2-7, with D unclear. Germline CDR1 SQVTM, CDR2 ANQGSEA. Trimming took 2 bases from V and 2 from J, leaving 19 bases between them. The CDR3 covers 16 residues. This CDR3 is CSVEIYGLGYTYEQYF. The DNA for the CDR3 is TGCAGCGTTGAAATTTATGGGTTAGGGTACACCTACGAGCAGTACTTC.

As DNA, the CDR3 is TGCGCCACCAAGCGGGGGGAAGGGTGGGACGAGCAGTACTTC. It encodes CATKRGEGWDEQYF. This sequence joins TRBV4-1 and TRBJ2-7, with 9 bases aligning to TRBD2. The CDR3 consists of 14 residues. Germline CDR1 is MGHRA and CDR2 is YSYEKL. Trimming removed 10 bases from V and 5 bases from J; junction bases left unmatched: 12.

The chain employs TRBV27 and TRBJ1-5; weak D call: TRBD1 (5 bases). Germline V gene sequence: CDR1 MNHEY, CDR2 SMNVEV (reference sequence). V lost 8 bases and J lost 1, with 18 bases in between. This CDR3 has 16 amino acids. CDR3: CASWGGWGGSNQPQHF. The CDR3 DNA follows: TGTGCCAGCTGGGGGGGATGGGGCGGGAGCAATCAGCCCCAGCATTTT.

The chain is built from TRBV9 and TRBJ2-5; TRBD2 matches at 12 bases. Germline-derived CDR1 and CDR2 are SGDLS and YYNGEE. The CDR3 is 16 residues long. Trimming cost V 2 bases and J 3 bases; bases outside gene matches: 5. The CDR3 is CASSVSLAGGEETQYF. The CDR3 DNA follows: TGTGCCAGCAGCGTTTCCCTAGCGGGAGGGGAAGAGACCCAGTACTTC.

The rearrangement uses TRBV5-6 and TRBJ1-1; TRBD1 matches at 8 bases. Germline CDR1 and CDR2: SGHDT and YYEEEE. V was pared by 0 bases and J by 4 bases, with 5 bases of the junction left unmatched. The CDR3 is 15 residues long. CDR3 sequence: CASSLGQGLGTEAFF. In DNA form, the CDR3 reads TGTGCCAGCAGCTTGGGACAGGGGCTTGGCACTGAAGCTTTCTTT.

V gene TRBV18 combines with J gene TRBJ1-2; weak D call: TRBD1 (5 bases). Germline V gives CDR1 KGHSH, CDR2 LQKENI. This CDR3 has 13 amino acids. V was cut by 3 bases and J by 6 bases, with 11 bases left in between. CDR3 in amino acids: CASSPAGRDGYTF. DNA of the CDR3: TGTGCCAGCTCACCGGCAGGGAGGGATGGCTACACCTTC.

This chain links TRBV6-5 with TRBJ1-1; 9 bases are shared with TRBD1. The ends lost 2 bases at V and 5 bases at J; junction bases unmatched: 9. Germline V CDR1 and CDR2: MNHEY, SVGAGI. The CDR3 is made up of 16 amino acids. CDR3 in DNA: TGTGCCAGCAGTTACGGCACAGGGGGCGGTCGGACTGAAGCTTTCTTT. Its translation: CASSYGTGGGRTEAFF.

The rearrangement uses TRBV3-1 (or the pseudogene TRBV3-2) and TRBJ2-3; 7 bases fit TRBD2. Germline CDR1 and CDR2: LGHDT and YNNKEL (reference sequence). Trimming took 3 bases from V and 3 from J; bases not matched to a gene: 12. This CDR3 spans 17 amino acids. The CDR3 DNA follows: TGTGCCAGCAGCCAGGAATCGAGCGCGGGAGTGACAGATACGCAGTATTTT. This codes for CASSQESSAGVTDTQYF.

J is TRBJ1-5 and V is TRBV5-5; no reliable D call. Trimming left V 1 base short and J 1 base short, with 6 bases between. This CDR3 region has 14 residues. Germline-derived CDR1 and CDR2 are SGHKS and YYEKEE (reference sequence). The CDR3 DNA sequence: TGTGCCAGCAGCTTGTTGGGCAGCAATCAGCCCCAGCATTTT. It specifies CASSLLGSNQPQHF.

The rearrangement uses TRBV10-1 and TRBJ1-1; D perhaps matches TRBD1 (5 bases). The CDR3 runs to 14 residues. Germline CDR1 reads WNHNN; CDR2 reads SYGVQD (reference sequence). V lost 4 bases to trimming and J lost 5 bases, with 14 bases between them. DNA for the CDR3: TGCGCCAGCAGTGTCGGAGGGACTGGGACTGAAGCTTTCTTT. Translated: CASSVGGTGTEAFF.

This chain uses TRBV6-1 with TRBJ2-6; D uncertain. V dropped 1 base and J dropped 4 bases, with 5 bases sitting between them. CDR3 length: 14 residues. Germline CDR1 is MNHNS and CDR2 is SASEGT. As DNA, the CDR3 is TGTGCCAGCAGTGAAGATGCAGGGGCCAACGTCCTGACTTTC. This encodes CASSEDAGANVLTF.